What follows is one T cell receptor beta chain and its context. What it binds is unknown. The sample comes from a study of cytomegalovirus exposure and HLA in healthy donors. Study-wide results and limits: Cytomegalovirus status, reportedly, was diagnosed with high specificity and sensitivity by the classifier. Certain sequence variants were highly shared and formed a cluster, and this cluster was likely a sequencing artifact.

The CDR3 contains 16 residues. Germline CDR1 is ENHRY and CDR2 is SYGVKD. V was trimmed by 0 bases and J by 5 bases, leaving 11 bases between them. The PCR employed 60 Vbeta primers together with 13 Jbeta primers. The table came from immunoSEQ multiplex PCR; TCRdb's copy has only in-frame clones and leaves some out. The data contain about 100,000 clones, 78% of them seen just once; the ten biggest clones take up 0.7% to 0.85%. The source material was PBMCs. J is TRBJ2-6 and V is TRBV10-3; a weak D match, TRBD1 (5 bases). The clonotype comes from a woman aged 55-70 years in good health and CMV-seronegative. The CDR3 bases are TGTGCCATCAGTGAGTCGATCTGGGGCAGGGCCAACGTCCTGACTTTC. Its translation is CAISESIWGRANVLTF.